One and the same sample provided the 27 T cell receptor beta chains below, sequenced in a study of technical replicates of blood from a handful of donors. Libraries were prepared by immunoSEQ multiplex PCR; TCRdb keeps only in-frame clonotypes and omits some of them. The data hold over 50,000 clones, with approximately 86% observed a single time. Material for sequencing was PBMCs. Receptors originate from a human donor in good health. Some clones in this sample may be carry-over from other donors' samples.

The genes are TRBV7-2 and TRBJ2-7; 10 positions match TRBD2. There are 18 residues in the CDR3. Germline V gene data show CDR1 as SGHTA and CDR2 as FQGNSA. Trimming removed 4 bases from V and 1 base from J; junction bases left unmatched: 13. CDR3 in DNA: TGTGCCAGCAGCTCAGGGACTAGCGTCATGGTACGATCCTACGAGCAGTACTTC. Residues: CASSSGTSVMVRSYEQYF.

The J gene is TRBJ2-1, the V gene TRBV13; D is unresolved. Germline CDR1 and CDR2: PRHDT and FYEKMQ (reference sequence). V gave up 3 bases and J gave up 0 bases, with 6 bases separating them. The CDR3 sequence is 14 residues long. The CDR3, as DNA: TGTGCCAGCAGCTTCCGGAGCTCCTACAATGAGCAGTTCTTC. Translated, it gives CASSFRSSYNEQFF.

The chain couples TRBV7-9 to TRBJ1-4, with a possible D match to TRBD1 (6 bases). The V gene's germline CDR1 is SEHNR and CDR2 FQNEAQ (reference sequence). This CDR3 contains 12 residues. Deletions cut 4 bases from V and 8 bases from J, with 8 bases between. CDR3 DNA sequence: TGTGCCAGCAGCTCAGACAGGGAAAAACTGTTTTTT. Its translation: CASSSDREKLFF.

The chain has TRBV6-1 and TRBJ2-7, with TRBD2 matching over 7 bases. J was trimmed by 3 bases and V by 4 bases; bases with no gene match: 9. Germline lookup yields CDR1 MNHNS and CDR2 SASEGT. CDR3 length: 15 residues. The chain's CDR3 is CASSATISGLYEQYF. CDR3 DNA sequence: TGTGCCAGCAGTGCCACAATTAGCGGGCTCTACGAGCAGTACTTC.

V usage is TRBV18 and J usage is TRBJ1-1; TRBD1 agrees at 7 bases. V was pared by 3 bases and J by 2 bases, with 6 bases of the junction left unmatched. The germline V gene has CDR1 KGHSH and CDR2 LQKENI. The CDR3 is 15 residues long. The CDR3 DNA reads TGTGCCAGCTCACCGCTCGGGACAGATAACACTGAAGCTTTCTTT. This translates into CASSPLGTDNTEAFF. The variable domain in full, with the rest retrieved from reference TRBV18 and TRBJ1-1, is NAGVMQNPRHLVRRRGQEARLRCSPMKGHSHVYWYRQLPEEGLKFMVYLQKENIIDESGMPKERFSAEFPKEGPSILRIQQVVRGDSAAYFCASSPLGTDNTEAFFGQGTRLTVV.

The chain carries TRBV6-5 and TRBJ1-5; D uncertain. The CDR3 extends over 13 amino acids. Germline-derived CDR1 and CDR2 are MNHEY and SVGAGI. Trimming took 8 bases from V and 4 from J, leaving 12 bases between them. Here the CDR3 reads CASGAGNNQPQHF. The CDR3 coding sequence is TGTGCCAGCGGTGCAGGTAATAATCAGCCCCAGCATTTT.

V usage is TRBV16 and J usage is TRBJ1-3, with D possibly being TRBD1 (5 bases). Per the germline V gene, CDR1 is KGHSY and CDR2 is FQNENV. The V end was cut by 0 bases, the J end by 4 bases, with 10 bases between. This CDR3 comprises 15 residues. CDR3 in DNA: TGTGCCAGCAGCCAATCGGCAGGGAAAGGAAACACCATATATTTT. This codes for CASSQSAGKGNTIYF.

The chain carries TRBV6-5 and TRBJ2-1; the match to TRBD2 covers 10 bases. CDR3 length: 15 residues. CDR1 and CDR2 (germline): MNHEY, SVGAGI. Germline trimming cut 6 bases from V and 4 bases from J; bases unmatched to any gene: 6. The CDR3 is CASSETSGEYNEQFF. The CDR3 DNA sequence: TGTGCCAGCAGCGAAACTAGCGGGGAGTACAATGAGCAGTTCTTC.

This chain links TRBV19 with TRBJ1-1; the D gene is possibly TRBD1 (5 bases). The V end was cut by 5 bases, the J end by 5 bases, with 18 bases between. Germline V gene sequence: CDR1 LNHDA, CDR2 SQIVND (reference sequence). CDR3 length equals 15 residues. CDR3 amino acids: CASSLVDTIGTEAFF. CDR3 nucleotides: TGTGCCAGTAGTTTGGTGGACACCATTGGTACTGAAGCTTTCTTT.

This chain links TRBV5-1 with TRBJ1-6; 9 positions match TRBD1. The germline gives CDR1 SGHRS, CDR2 YFSETQ. The CDR3 sequence is 15 residues long. Unmatched junction bases numbered 5, after V lost 4 bases and J lost 6 bases. The CDR3 nucleotides read TGCGCCAGCAGCCCGGACAGGGGTGGTAATTCACCCCTCCACTTT. Translated, it gives CASSPDRGGNSPLHF.

This clone was seen a handful of times. This sample includes further DNA sequences coding for the same CDR3. This rearrangement joins TRBV20-1 to TRBJ1-4, with 7 positions matching TRBD1. Germline CDR1 and CDR2: DFQATT and SNEGSKA (reference sequence). The CDR3 sequence is 11 residues long. V shed 3 bases and J 8 bases; nucleotides not matched to a gene: 0. The CDR3 here is CSARDREKLFF. In DNA form, the CDR3 reads TGCAGTGCTAGGGACAGGGAAAAACTGTTTTTT.

The chain is built from TRBV6-6 and TRBJ1-6; the D gene is possibly TRBD1 (6 bases). CDR1 is MNHNY and CDR2 is SVGAGI in the germline V gene (reference sequence). The CDR3 has 14 residues. V dropped 6 bases and J dropped 7 bases, with 13 bases sitting between them. The CDR3 reads CASRADRQNSPLHF. The DNA for the CDR3 is TGTGCCAGCAGGGCGGACAGACAAAATTCACCCCTCCACTTT.

The CDR3 nucleotides are TGTGCCAGCAGTTACTTAGCGGGGGATACCGGGGAGCTGTTTTTT. It translates to CASSYLAGDTGELFF. The chain employs TRBV6-7 and TRBJ2-2, with 9 bases lining up with TRBD2. TRBV6-7 is an ORF for which the function is uncertain. The V and J ends lost 1 base and 5 bases, in that order; junction bases with no gene match: 2. The CDR3 sequence is 15 residues long.

A few counts support this clone. The chain carries TRBV7-7 and TRBJ2-7; 8 nucleotides match TRBD1. After removal of 5 bases from V and 7 bases from J, the junction contained 7 bases not matched to a gene. This CDR3 spans 13 amino acids. CDR1 SSHAT and CDR2 FNYEAQ come from the germline V gene (reference sequence). As DNA, the CDR3 is TGTGCCAGCAGCCGGCAGGGGGCTTGGGAGCAGTACTTC. Its protein product is CASSRQGAWEQYF. Together with reference TRBV7-7 and TRBJ2-7, the CDR3 gives the full variable domain: GAGVSQSPRYKVTKRGQDVTLRCDPISSHATLYWYQQALGQGPEFLTYFNYEAQPDKSGLPSDRFSAERPEGSISTLTIQRTEQRDSAMYRCASSRQGAWEQYFGPGTRLTVT.

This sequence joins TRBV18 and TRBJ1-5; possibly TRBD1 for D (5 bases). V was clipped by 3 bases and J by 5 bases, with 11 bases between them. Germline CDR1 and CDR2: KGHSH and LQKENI. The CDR3 consists of 14 residues. CDR3 protein: CASSPSSGDQPQHF. Written as DNA, the CDR3 is TGTGCCAGCTCACCCTCCTCGGGGGATCAGCCCCAGCATTTT.

This clone was seen just once. The rearrangement uses TRBV11-3 and TRBJ1-3; D remains unclear. Trimming cost V 6 bases and J 4 bases, with 4 bases left between them. The CDR3 sequence is 11 residues long. Looked up from germline, CDR1 is SGHNT and CDR2 is YENEEA. The CDR3, as DNA: TGTGCCAGCAGTCAGGGAAACACCATATATTTT. The encoded protein is CASSQGNTIYF. The whole variable domain, remainder taken from reference TRBV11-3 and TRBJ1-3, is EAGVVQSPRYKIIEKKQPVAFWCNPISGHNTLYWYLQNLGQGPELLIRYENEEAVDDSQLPKDRFSAERLKGVDSTLKIQPAELGDSAVYLCASSQGNTIYFGEGSWLTVV.

The V and J genes are TRBV4-1 and TRBJ2-1; TRBD2 agrees at 7 bases. The CDR3 has 18 residues. Germline V gives CDR1 MGHRA, CDR2 YSYEKL. Trimming took 4 bases from V and 1 from J; bases not matched to a gene: 13. The CDR3 nucleotides read TGCGCCAGCAGCCCGACCATTTTTTCGGGGGGATCCTACAATGAGCAGTTCTTC. Its protein product is CASSPTIFSGGSYNEQFF.

For the CDR3, the DNA is TGTGCCAGCAGCGTCAGTTCCCGAGGATCTAGCACAGATACGCAGTATTTT. Translated: CASSVSSRGSSTDTQYF. The chain joins TRBV9 to TRBJ2-3; D remains unclear. This CDR3 is built from 17 residues. Germline V CDR1 and CDR2: SGDLS, YYNGEE. With 2 bases removed from V and 0 bases from J, the gap between germline ends came to 16 bases.

The chain links TRBV7-9 to TRBJ1-2, with 9 bases fitting TRBD1. CDR1 and CDR2 (germline): SEHNR, FQNEAQ (reference sequence). This CDR3 has 15 residues. Trimming at V came to 5 bases and at J to 5 bases, leaving 9 bases not matched to a gene. The CDR3 loop is CASSLNRGQGYGYTF. CDR3 nucleotides: TGTGCCAGCAGCCTCAACCGCGGACAGGGGTATGGCTACACCTTC.

This chain connects TRBV2 to TRBJ2-7; 8 bases are shared with TRBD1. V was clipped by 4 bases and J by 3 bases; unmatched bases: 5. Germline V gives CDR1 SNHLY, CDR2 FYNNEI. This CDR3 is 14 amino acids long. In nucleotides, the CDR3 is TGTGCCAGCAGTGGACAGGGGCTCCTCTACGAGCAGTACTTC. Translating it yields CASSGQGLLYEQYF.

Only a few counts were recorded for this clone. This sequence joins TRBV2 and TRBJ1-1; D is unresolved. The CDR3 sequence is 16 residues long. Germline assignment: CDR1 SNHLY and CDR2 FYNNEI. V was trimmed by 2 bases and J by 0 bases, leaving 13 bases between them. The DNA of the CDR3 is TGTGCCAGCAGTGAACGAGGTGTAGGCATGAACACTGAAGCTTTCTTT. Translated, it gives CASSERGVGMNTEAFF.

This sequence joins TRBV4-3 and TRBJ2-4; 7 bases map to TRBD1. In germline, CDR1 is LGHNA, CDR2 YSLEER. This CDR3 has 15 residues. Trimming took 4 bases from V and 7 from J; bases not matched to a gene: 10. The DNA for the CDR3 is TGCGCCAGCAGCCCCACGAAGGGGGCCGGTAACATTCAGTACTTC. Its protein is CASSPTKGAGNIQYF.

The rearrangement uses TRBV4-1 and TRBJ1-2, with 7 bases aligning to TRBD1. Germline lookup yields CDR1 MGHRA and CDR2 YSYEKL. The ends lost 1 base at V and 3 bases at J; junction bases unmatched: 5. The CDR3 is made up of 15 amino acids. DNA of the CDR3: TGCGCCAGCAGCCAAGCCTTACAGGGGTACTATGGCTACACCTTC. Its translation is CASSQALQGYYGYTF.

The rearrangement links TRBV6-5 to TRBJ1-3; D not resolved. The V end lost 4 bases, the J end lost 0 bases, and 4 bases lay between the germline ends. The CDR3 loop spans 13 amino acids. CDR1 and CDR2 from the germline V gene are MNHEY and SVGAGI. This CDR3 reads CASSLLSGNTIYF. The CDR3 DNA follows: TGTGCCAGCAGTTTACTCTCTGGAAACACCATATATTTT.

This rearrangement joins TRBV7-9 to TRBJ1-2; 10 bases match TRBD1. The CDR3 loop spans 14 amino acids. V lost 5 bases to trimming and J lost 5 bases; unmatched junction nucleotides: 5. Germline V gene lookup returns CDR1 SEHNR and CDR2 FQNEAQ (reference sequence). The CDR3 DNA reads as TGTGCCAGCAGCCACAGGGACAGGGGATATGGCTACACCTTC. This gives the protein CASSHRDRGYGYTF.

This clone was picked up one time. The chain uses TRBV7-9 and TRBJ2-2, with D perhaps TRBD1 (6 bases). V lost 5 bases, J lost 6 bases, and 16 bases lay in between. The CDR3 consists of 15 residues. Germline V gives CDR1 SEHNR, CDR2 FQNEAQ (reference sequence). The CDR3 coding sequence is TGTGCCAGCAGCGGAACAGGGAAAGTTTCCGGGGAGCTGTTTTTT. Translation gives CASSGTGKVSGELFF.

The chain links TRBV10-3 to TRBJ2-7; the match to TRBD2 covers 9 bases. CDR3 size: 16 residues. CDR1 and CDR2 (germline): ENHRY, SYGVKD. Losses at the gene ends were 0 bases for V and 4 bases for J; bases not matched to a gene: 7. The CDR3 sequence is CAISESLASGEYEQYF. CDR3 bases: TGTGCCATCAGTGAGTCGCTTGCTAGCGGGGAATACGAGCAGTACTTC.